This T cell receptor beta chain was sequenced in a study of shared clonotypes between healthy human individuals. Study-level background: Three plates each covered CD4 naive and memory; CD8 naive two, CD8 memory one. Whole-study findings and limits: A small donor pool kept down the genetic and exposure-history diversity that was represented.

V lost 5 bases and J 2 bases, leaving 13 bases between the germline ends. Germline CDR1 reads SNHLY; CDR2 reads FYNNEI. This CDR3 is 15 amino acids long. Comment on this clone: As yet, its antigen is unknown.

Original methodology: ImmunoSEQ output lacked quality scores and full-length reads, limiting matched filtering. Assay used: immunoSEQ multiplex PCR; TCRdb lists only in-frame clones, some missing. V and J calls plus clone size are reproduced from that table; the DNA served to infer D and trimming. The top ten hold 0.36% of the sample, which has about 2.4 million clones, 80% to 95% seen once. The chain couples TRBV2 to TRBJ2-1; D is ambiguous. Input material: naive CD4+ T cells from PBMCs. Subset denoted: CD45RA+ positively selected. The receptor was derived from a man aged 18 to 35 in good health. Some clones in this sample may be carry-over from other donors' samples. DNA for the CDR3: TGTGCCAGCAGTTCAAGACTGGCTACCTACAATGAGCAGTTCTTC. Protein product: CASSSRLATYNEQFF. The full variable domain, in which reference TRBV2 and TRBJ2-1 provide the parts outside the CDR3, is EPEVTQTPSHQVTQMGQEVILRCVPISNHLYFYWYRQILGQKVEFLVSFYNNEISEKSEIFDDQFSVERPDGSNFTLKIRSTKLEDSAMYFCASSSRLATYNEQFFGPGTRLTVL.